This paragraph reports one T cell receptor (beta chain). The entry originates in a study of blood T cell repertoires in COVID-19. Study in general: PBMCs, B-cell-depleted T cells, or T cells were the source of the cDNA or gDNA that made up the material.

A Seattle source enrolled patients during active infection and followed them longitudinally. Authors' processing steps: Estimation of nucleated cell counts relied on the amplification of reference gene primers. Profiling relied on immunoSEQ multiplex PCR, and the TCRdb table lists in-frame clones only, not all of them. D and trimming were read from the DNA, whereas the V and J calls and clone size are those reported in that table. This sample carries more than 350,000 clones, roughly 86% of them seen once, and the ten largest clones take about 10%. Sequencing input: peripheral blood. The receptor was derived from a woman aged 25-40 years with COVID-19, enrolled during active disease.

The CDR3 region has the DNA TGTGCCAGCAGCTTAGGGGTAGGGACTAGCCGTACCGGGGAGCTGTTTTTT. This translates into CASSLGVGTSRTGELFF. This sequence joins TRBV11-3 and TRBJ2-2; TRBD2 matches at 9 bases. This CDR3 comprises 17 residues. CDR1 is SGHNT, CDR2 YENEEA, per germline. With V trimmed by 1 base and J by 5 bases, 8 bases remained unmatched. Filled out from reference TRBV11-3 and TRBJ2-2, the complete variable domain reads EAGVVQSPRYKIIEKKQPVAFWCNPISGHNTLYWYLQNLGQGPELLIRYENEEAVDDSQLPKDRFSAERLKGVDSTLKIQPAELGDSAVYLCASSLGVGTSRTGELFFGEGSRLTVL.